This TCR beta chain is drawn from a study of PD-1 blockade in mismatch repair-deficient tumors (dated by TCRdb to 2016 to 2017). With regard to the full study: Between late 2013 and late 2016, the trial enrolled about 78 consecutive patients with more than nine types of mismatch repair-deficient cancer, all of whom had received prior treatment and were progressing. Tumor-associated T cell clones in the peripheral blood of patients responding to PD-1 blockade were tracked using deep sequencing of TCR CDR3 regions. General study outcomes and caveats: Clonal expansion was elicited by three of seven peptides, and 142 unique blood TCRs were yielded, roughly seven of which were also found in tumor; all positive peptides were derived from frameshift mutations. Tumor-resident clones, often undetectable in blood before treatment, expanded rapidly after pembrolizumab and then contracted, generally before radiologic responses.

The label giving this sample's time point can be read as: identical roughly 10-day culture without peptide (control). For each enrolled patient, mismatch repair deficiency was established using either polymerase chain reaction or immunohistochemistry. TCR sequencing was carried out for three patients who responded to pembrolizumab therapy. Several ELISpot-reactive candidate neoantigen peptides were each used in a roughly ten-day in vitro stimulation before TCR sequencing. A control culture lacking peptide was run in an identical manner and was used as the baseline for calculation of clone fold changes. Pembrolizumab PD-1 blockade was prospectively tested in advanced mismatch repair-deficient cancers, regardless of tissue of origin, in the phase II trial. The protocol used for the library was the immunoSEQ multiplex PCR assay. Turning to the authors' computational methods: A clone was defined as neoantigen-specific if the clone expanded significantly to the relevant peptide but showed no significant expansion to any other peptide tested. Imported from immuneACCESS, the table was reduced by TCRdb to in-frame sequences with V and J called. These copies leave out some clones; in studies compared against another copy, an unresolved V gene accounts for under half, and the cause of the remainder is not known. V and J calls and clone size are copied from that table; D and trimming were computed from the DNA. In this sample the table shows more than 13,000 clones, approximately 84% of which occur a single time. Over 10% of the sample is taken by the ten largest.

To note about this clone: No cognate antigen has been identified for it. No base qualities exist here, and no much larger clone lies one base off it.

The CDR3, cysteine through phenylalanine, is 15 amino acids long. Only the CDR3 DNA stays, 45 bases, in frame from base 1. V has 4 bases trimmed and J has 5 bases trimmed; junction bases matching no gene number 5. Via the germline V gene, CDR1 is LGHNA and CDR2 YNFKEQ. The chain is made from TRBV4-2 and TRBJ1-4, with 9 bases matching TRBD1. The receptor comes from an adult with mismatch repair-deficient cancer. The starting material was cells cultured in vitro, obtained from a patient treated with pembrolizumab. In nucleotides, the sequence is TGTGCCAGCAGCCTAACCGGGACAGGGAATGAAAAACTGTTTTTT. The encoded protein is CASSLTGTGNEKLFF.